Sequencing of this T cell receptor beta chain was carried out in a study of glioma-infiltrating T cells. This clonotype was detected many times. The antigen remains unidentified. Study-level points and caveats: Tissue-blood divergence was below expectation in non-neoplastic patients, above in gliomas. CDR3 overlap between tissue and blood was very small.

The iRepertoire nested amplicon-rescue multiplex PCR amplified TCR alpha and beta CDR3s from RNA. Input was roughly 95-400 ng of tissue mRNA or PBMC total RNA. TCRdb recomputed calls from the multiplex PCR reads with MiXCR, one row per CDR3 protein. The table shows some 110,000 distinct CDR3 sequences, with approximately 25% occurring only once. The sample consisted of glioma tissue, nonneoplastic brain tissue, or PBMCs (not recorded which). The sequence came from a human donor with low-grade glioma or glioblastoma, undergoing nonglioma brain surgery, or in good health (not recorded which).

CDR3 sequence: CASRPGPHVGEQFF. The CDR3 region has the DNA TGTGCCAGCAGGCCGGGACCACATGTTGGGGAGCAGTTCTTC. V usage is TRBV2 and J usage is TRBJ2-1; D possibly uses TRBD1 or TRBD2 (5 bases each). There are 14 residues in the CDR3. The germline V and J ends were trimmed by 6 bases and 10 bases, with 19 bases remaining between them. Germline V CDR1 and CDR2: SNHLY, FYNNEI.